Sequencing of this TCR beta chain was carried out in a study of vaccination and CD4 T cells after COVID-19. Overall study: Overlapping spike peptides from SARS-CoV-2, HCoV-NL63, HCoV-OC43 and HCoV-229E served to stimulate the cells. Treatment of control cultures consisted of a CEFX pool, an HIV-1 Nef pool, or no peptide.

The Oncomine TCR Beta short-read assay was what sequenced the DNA obtained from cultured CD4+ T cells. TCRdb recomputed calls from the PCR reads with MiXCR, one row per CDR3 protein. This sample has under 9,000 distinct CDR3 sequences; approximately 70% occur once, and the top ten carry around 30%. As regards this clonotype: The antigen is not known.

Treatment described: approximately 11-day PBMC culture with coronavirus spike peptide pools or control peptides (ViraFEST assay). There are 14 residues in the CDR3. Germline assignment: CDR1 SGHTA and CDR2 FQGNSA. The V end lost 8 bases, the J end lost 6 bases, and 16 bases lay between the germline ends. Material: CD4+ T cells from blood, cultured in vitro. The clonotype was recovered from a human donor who had recovered from COVID-19. The J gene is TRBJ2-2, the V gene TRBV7-2, with TRBD1 as a possible D gene (6 bases). CDR3 coding DNA: TGTGCCAGCGCGGTTATGGGGGCCTCCGGGGAGCTGTTTTTT. Protein product: CASAVMGASGELFF.